The present entry profiles one T cell receptor beta chain with its context. This sample stems from a study of T cell changes during pregnancy in multiple sclerosis. Assay: immunoSEQ multiplex PCR; the TCRdb copy retains only in-frame clones and omits some. The sample carries tens of thousands of clones, just over 90% recorded once. The germline V gene has CDR1 SGHAT and CDR2 FQNNGV. The V end was cut by 5 bases, the J end by 2 bases, with 19 bases between. CDR3 size: 16 residues. The source material was peripheral blood, sampled in the second trimester of pregnancy. The chain links TRBV11-2 to TRBJ2-7; D possibly corresponds to TRBD1 (6 bases). The clonotype comes from a female donor with multiple sclerosis, enrolled in a pregnancy study. CDR3 in amino acids: CASSPGHPGTPYEQYF. DNA of the CDR3: TGTGCCAGCAGCCCCGGCCACCCCGGGACACCCTACGAGCAGTACTTC. The full variable domain, with the rest looked up from reference TRBV11-2 and TRBJ2-7, is EAGVAQSPRYKIIEKRQSVAFWCNPISGHATLYWYQQILGQGPKLLIQFQNNGVVDDSQLPKDRFSAERLKGVDSTLKIQPAKLEDSAVYLCASSPGHPGTPYEQYFGPGTRLTVT.